This entry is about one T cell receptor beta chain. Its antigen is unknown. The data originate from a study of T cells in Graves' hyperthyroidism and ophthalmopathy. Study-wide findings and caveats: Progression to ophthalmopathy was predicted a median of 6.5 months early. Most clonotypes expanded in the thyroid (above 0.001) were also present in blood.

There are 15 residues in the CDR3. Trimming pared 6 bases from V and 1 base from J, leaving 16 bases between. Per the germline V gene, CDR1 is SGDLS and CDR2 is YYNGEE. RNA transcripts yielded amplified TCR beta CDR3 regions. RT-PCR in the first round (using the HTBI primer set) targeted the TCR CDR3. TCRdb reprocessed the multiplex PCR reads via MiXCR and lists one record per CDR3 protein. This repertoire shows over 700,000 distinct CDR3 sequences, 38% found once; its top ten account for approximately 8.7%. If no ophthalmopathy progression occurred within 18 months, Graves' hyperthyroidism was stable. Newly diagnosed patients aged 18 to 65 had hyperthyroidism of under 2 months' duration.

Sequencing was performed on blood. The receptor was derived from a man aged 18 to 29 with Graves' hyperthyroidism. The genes are TRBV9 and TRBJ2-5; unclear D gene. The CDR3 sequence is CASTPNPRAQETQYF. Here the CDR3 DNA reads TGTGCCAGCACCCCGAACCCACGGGCCCAAGAGACCCAGTACTTC.